This T cell receptor (beta chain) comes out of a study of blood T cell repertoires in COVID-19. Across the whole study: There were acute and convalescent COVID-19 samples, and they came from the United States, Italy and Spain. From T cells, B-cell-depleted T cells, or PBMCs came the material, which was cDNA or gDNA.

As originally analysed: It was from reference gene primer amplification that nucleated cell counts were estimated. Using immunoSEQ multiplex PCR, the repertoire was profiled, and TCRdb retains in-frame clones only, with some absent. V and J calls and clone size follow that table, whereas D and trimming were derived from the DNA. The repertoire consists of roughly 190,000 clones, with about 93% occurring once and the leading ten covering around 0.5%. V trimming: 2 bases; J trimming: 4 bases; junction bases outside the gene matches: 3. This CDR3 is built from 14 residues. The germline CDR1 and CDR2 sequences are SGHTA and FQGNSA.

The TCR comes from a man aged 50 to 59 with acute or convalescent COVID-19. The chain couples TRBV7-2 to TRBJ1-1, with 8 bases aligning to TRBD1. The sample comprised peripheral blood. The CDR3 is CASSLTGGGTEAFF. The CDR3, as DNA: TGTGCCAGCAGCTTAACAGGGGGAGGCACTGAAGCTTTCTTT.